These T cell receptor beta chains were read from a single sample in a study of blood T cell repertoires in COVID-19. Method: immunoSEQ multiplex PCR; TCRdb's copy keeps in-frame clones and lacks some. This table holds 200,000 to 250,000 clones, about 85% found once. The sequenced material came from peripheral blood. The receptors come from a man younger than 30 with active or convalescent COVID-19. The CDR3 runs from the conserved cysteine through the conserved F or W. The order of the fields is clone size, V gene, J gene, D gene, CDR3 protein, CDR3 DNA. The D gene is left open where the match is weak. Size is omitted from some rows. Given values are once, few, many or a class for expanded clones.

abundance: -
v_gene: TRBV7-6
j_gene: TRBJ2-3
d_gene: -
CDR3aa: CASSQGTGVGTDTQYF
CDR3nt: TGTGCCAGCAGCCAAGGGACTGGGGTGGGCACAGATACGCAGTATTTT

abundance: -
v_gene: TRBV7-2
j_gene: TRBJ2-1
d_gene: -
CDR3aa: CASSTHRDNEQFF
CDR3nt: TGTGCCAGCAGCACTCACCGGGACAATGAGCAGTTCTTC

abundance: -
v_gene: TRBV6-6
j_gene: TRBJ2-2
d_gene: TRBD2
CDR3aa: CASSLPSGRGTGELFF
CDR3nt: TGTGCCAGCAGTCTACCTAGCGGGAGAGGCACCGGGGAGCTGTTTTTT

abundance: once
v_gene: TRBV5-4
j_gene: TRBJ1-2
d_gene: -
CDR3aa: CASSQGALYGYTF
CDR3nt: TGTGCCAGCAGCCAGGGCGCCCTCTATGGCTACACCTTC

abundance: once
v_gene: TRBV6-5
j_gene: TRBJ1-4
d_gene: TRBD1
CDR3aa: CASSYPNRGSEKLFF
CDR3nt: TGTGCCAGCAGTTACCCGAACAGGGGGAGTGAAAAACTGTTTTTT

abundance: -
v_gene: TRBV5-5
j_gene: TRBJ1-1
d_gene: TRBD1
CDR3aa: CASRLWTGGNTEAFF
CDR3nt: TGTGCCAGCAGACTGTGGACAGGTGGGAACACTGAAGCTTTCTTT

abundance: -
v_gene: TRBV27
j_gene: TRBJ2-1
d_gene: -
CDR3aa: CASSFKVGQLSPHEQFF
CDR3nt: TGTGCCAGCAGTTTCAAGGTAGGACAGTTAAGTCCCCATGAGCAGTTCTTC

abundance: -
v_gene: TRBV4-1
j_gene: TRBJ1-1
d_gene: -
CDR3aa: CASSHSMGGVAFF
CDR3nt: TGCGCCAGCAGCCATAGCATGGGAGGTGTAGCTTTCTTT

abundance: -
v_gene: TRBV3-1/TRBV3-2
j_gene: TRBJ1-2
d_gene: -
CDR3aa: CASSQSGVDYGYTF
CDR3nt: TGTGCCAGCAGCCAATCGGGTGTTGACTATGGCTACACCTTC

abundance: -
v_gene: TRBV20-1
j_gene: TRBJ1-1
d_gene: -
CDR3aa: CRWLTNTEAFF
CDR3nt: TGCAGGTGGCTTACGAACACTGAAGCTTTCTTT

abundance: -
v_gene: TRBV5-1
j_gene: TRBJ1-6
d_gene: -
CDR3aa: CASSLDRPNSPLHF
CDR3nt: TGCGCCAGCAGCTTGGACAGACCGAATTCACCCCTCCACTTT

abundance: once
v_gene: TRBV9
j_gene: TRBJ2-1
d_gene: -
CDR3aa: CASSGADRYNEQFF
CDR3nt: TGTGCCAGCAGCGGAGCGGATAGATACAATGAGCAGTTCTTC

abundance: few
v_gene: TRBV29-1
j_gene: TRBJ2-1
d_gene: TRBD2
CDR3aa: CSSAGGPYNEQFF
CDR3nt: TGCAGCTCCGCGGGAGGACCCTACAATGAGCAGTTCTTC

abundance: -
v_gene: TRBV11-1
j_gene: TRBJ2-2
d_gene: TRBD1
CDR3aa: CASSLDRANTGELFF
CDR3nt: TGTGCCAGCAGCCTAGACAGGGCGAACACCGGGGAGCTGTTTTTT

abundance: few
v_gene: TRBV5-4
j_gene: TRBJ1-1
d_gene: TRBD1
CDR3aa: CASSAGQATEAFF
CDR3nt: TGTGCCAGCAGCGCGGGACAGGCCACTGAAGCTTTCTTT